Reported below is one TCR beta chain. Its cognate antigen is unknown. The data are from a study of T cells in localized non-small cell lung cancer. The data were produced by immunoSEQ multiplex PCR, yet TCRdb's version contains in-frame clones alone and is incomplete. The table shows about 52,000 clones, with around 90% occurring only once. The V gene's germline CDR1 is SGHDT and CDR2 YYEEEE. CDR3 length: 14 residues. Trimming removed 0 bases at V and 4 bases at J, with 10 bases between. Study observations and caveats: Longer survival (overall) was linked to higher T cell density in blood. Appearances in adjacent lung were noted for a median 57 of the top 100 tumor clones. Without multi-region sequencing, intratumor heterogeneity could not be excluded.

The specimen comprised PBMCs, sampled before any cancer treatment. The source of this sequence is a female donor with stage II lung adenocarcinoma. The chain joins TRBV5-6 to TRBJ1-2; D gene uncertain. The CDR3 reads CASSLGQVGYGYTF. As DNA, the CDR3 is TGTGCCAGCAGCTTGGGTCAGGTCGGCTATGGCTACACCTTC.